This T cell receptor (beta chain) is from a study of blood T cell repertoires in COVID-19. Enrollees, roughly 18 to 90 years old, lived in 24 US areas. Cohorts were assigned according to the clinical history that participants reported. This CDR3 contains 14 residues. The V and J ends lost 8 bases and 3 bases respectively, with 14 bases between them. Germline loops: CDR1 SGHNT, CDR2 YENEEA. The data were produced by immunoSEQ multiplex PCR, yet TCRdb's version contains in-frame clones alone and is incomplete. This table holds under 250,000 clones, approximately 89% found once. Input material: PBMCs or T cells enriched from blood (not recorded which). The receptor's source is a woman aged 40-49 years who had been exposed to COVID-19. V usage is TRBV11-3 and J usage is TRBJ2-1; D may be TRBD2 (5 bases). The CDR3 bases are TGTGCCAGCGGAGGACCCTCCAGCTACAATGAGCAGTTCTTC. It is translated as CASGGPSSYNEQFF.